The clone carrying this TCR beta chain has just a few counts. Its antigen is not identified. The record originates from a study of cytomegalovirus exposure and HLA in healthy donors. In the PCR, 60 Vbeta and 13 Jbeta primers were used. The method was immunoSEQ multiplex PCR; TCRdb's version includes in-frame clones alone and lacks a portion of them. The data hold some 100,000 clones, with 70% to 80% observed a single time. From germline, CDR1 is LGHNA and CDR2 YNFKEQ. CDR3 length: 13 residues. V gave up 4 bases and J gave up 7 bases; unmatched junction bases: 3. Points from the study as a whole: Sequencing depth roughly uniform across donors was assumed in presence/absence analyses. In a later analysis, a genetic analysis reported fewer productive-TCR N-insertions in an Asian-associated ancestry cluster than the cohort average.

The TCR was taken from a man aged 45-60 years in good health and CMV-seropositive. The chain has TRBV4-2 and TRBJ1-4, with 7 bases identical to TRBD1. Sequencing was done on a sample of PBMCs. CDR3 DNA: TGTGCCAGCAGCCCCCGGGACAGTGAAAAACTGTTTTTT. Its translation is CASSPRDSEKLFF.